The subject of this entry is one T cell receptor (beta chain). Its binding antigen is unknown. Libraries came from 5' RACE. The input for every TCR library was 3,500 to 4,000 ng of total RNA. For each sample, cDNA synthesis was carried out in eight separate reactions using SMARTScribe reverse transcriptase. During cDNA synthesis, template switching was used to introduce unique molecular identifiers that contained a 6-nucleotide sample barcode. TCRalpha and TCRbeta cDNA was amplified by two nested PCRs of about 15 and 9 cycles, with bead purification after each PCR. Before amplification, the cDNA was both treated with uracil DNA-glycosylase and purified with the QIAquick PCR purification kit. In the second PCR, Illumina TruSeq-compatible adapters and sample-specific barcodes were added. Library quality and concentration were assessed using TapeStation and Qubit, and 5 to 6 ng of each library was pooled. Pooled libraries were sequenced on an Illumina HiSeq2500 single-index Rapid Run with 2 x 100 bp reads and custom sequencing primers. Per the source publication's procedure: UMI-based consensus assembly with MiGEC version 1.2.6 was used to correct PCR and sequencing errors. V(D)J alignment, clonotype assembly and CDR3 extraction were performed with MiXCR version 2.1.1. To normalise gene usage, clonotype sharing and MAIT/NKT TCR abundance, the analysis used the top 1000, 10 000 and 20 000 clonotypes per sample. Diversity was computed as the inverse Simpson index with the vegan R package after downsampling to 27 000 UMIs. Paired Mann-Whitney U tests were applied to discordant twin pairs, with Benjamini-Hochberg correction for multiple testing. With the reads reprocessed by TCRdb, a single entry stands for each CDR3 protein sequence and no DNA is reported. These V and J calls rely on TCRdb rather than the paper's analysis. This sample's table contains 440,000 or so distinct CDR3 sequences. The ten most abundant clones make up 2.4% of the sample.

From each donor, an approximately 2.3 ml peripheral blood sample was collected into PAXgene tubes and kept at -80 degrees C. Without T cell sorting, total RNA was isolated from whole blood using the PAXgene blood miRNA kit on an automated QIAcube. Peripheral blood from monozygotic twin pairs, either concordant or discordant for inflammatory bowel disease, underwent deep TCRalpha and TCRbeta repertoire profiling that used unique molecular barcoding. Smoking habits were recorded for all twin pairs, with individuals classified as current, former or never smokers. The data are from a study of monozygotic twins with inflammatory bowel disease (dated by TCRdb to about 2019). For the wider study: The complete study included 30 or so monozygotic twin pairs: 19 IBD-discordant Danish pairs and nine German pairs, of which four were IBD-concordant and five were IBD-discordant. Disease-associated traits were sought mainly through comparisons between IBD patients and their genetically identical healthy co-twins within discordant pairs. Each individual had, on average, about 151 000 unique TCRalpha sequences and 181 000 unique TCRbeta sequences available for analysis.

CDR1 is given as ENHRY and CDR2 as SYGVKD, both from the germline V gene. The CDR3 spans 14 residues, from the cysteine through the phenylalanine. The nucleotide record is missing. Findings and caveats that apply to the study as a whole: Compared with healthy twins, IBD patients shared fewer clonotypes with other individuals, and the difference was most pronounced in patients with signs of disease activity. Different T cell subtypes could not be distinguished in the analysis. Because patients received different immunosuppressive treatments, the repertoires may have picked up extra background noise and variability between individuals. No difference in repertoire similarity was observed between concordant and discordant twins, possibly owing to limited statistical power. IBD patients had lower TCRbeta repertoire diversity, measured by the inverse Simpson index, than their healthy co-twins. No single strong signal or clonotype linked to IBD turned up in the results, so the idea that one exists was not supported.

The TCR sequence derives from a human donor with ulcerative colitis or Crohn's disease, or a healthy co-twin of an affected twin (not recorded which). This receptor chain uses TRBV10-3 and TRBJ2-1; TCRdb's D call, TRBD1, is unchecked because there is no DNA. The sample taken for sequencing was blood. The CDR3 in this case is CAIKGDSTYNEQFF.